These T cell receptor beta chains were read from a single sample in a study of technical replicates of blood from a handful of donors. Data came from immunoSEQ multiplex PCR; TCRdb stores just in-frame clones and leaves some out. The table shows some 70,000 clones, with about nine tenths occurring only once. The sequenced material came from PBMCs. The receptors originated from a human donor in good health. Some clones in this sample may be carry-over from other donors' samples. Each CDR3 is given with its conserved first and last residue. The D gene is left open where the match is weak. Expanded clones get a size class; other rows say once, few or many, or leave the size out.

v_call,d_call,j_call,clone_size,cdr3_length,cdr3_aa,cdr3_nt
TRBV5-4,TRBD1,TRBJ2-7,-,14,CASSLTAGGYEQYF,TGTGCCAGCAGCTTGACCGCAGGGGGATACGAGCAGTACTTC
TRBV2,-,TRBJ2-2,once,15,CASSEASVVTGELFF,TGTGCCAGCAGTGAAGCGTCTGTTGTAACCGGGGAGCTGTTTTTT
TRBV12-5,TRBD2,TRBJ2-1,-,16,CASVPISGAAYNEQFF,TGTGCTAGTGTTCCTATTAGCGGGGCCGCCTACAATGAGCAGTTCTTC
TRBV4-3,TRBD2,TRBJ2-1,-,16,CASSQAWSGGLDEQFF,TGCGCCAGCAGCCAAGCCTGGTCGGGAGGGTTGGATGAGCAGTTCTTC
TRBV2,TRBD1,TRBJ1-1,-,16,CASTAALGTGDTEAFF,TGTGCCAGCACTGCGGCCCTGGGGACAGGGGACACTGAAGCTTTCTTT
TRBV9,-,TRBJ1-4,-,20,CASSSHGRGRVGTRGEKLFF,TGTGCCAGCAGCTCACATGGACGGGGACGTGTGGGGACAAGGGGCGAAAAACTGTTTTTT
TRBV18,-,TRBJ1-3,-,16,CASSLFRRDSGNTIYF,TGTGCCAGCTCACTTTTCAGACGGGACTCTGGAAACACCATATATTTT
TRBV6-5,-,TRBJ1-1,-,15,CASRPLGAKNTEAFF,TGTGCCAGCAGACCCCTGGGGGCCAAGAACACTGAAGCTTTCTTT
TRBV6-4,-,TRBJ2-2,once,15,CASSDSPGAGGELFF,TGTGCCAGCAGTGACTCGCCAGGGGCGGGCGGGGAGCTGTTTTTT
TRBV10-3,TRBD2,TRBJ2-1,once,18,CAISWMTSGGARGDEQFF,TGTGCCATCAGTTGGATGACTAGCGGGGGGGCCCGGGGGGATGAGCAGTTCTTC
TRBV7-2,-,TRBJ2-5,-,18,CASSLIRGGTETQETQYF,TGTGCCAGCAGCTTAATCCGAGGCGGGACAGAAACTCAAGAGACCCAGTACTTC
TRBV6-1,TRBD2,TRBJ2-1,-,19,CASSERPPTSGGPYNEQFF,TGTGCCAGCAGTGAACGCCCGCCCACTAGCGGGGGGCCCTACAATGAGCAGTTCTTC
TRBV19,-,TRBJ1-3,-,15,CASAPAWSAGNTIYF,TGTGCCAGTGCCCCAGCTTGGAGTGCGGGAAACACCATATATTTT
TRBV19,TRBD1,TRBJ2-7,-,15,CASSPRTGGRYEQYF,TGTGCCAGTAGCCCCCGGACAGGGGGACGCTACGAGCAGTACTTC
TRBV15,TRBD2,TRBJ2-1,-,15,CATSRDYSGANEQFF,TGTGCCACCAGCAGAGATTATAGCGGGGCCAATGAGCAGTTCTTC
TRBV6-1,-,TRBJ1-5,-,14,CASRGGFRDQPQHF,TGTGCCAGCAGGGGGGGGTTTCGGGATCAGCCCCAGCATTTT
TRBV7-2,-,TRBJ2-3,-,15,CASSFASLSADTQYF,TGTGCCAGCAGCTTTGCCTCCCTGAGCGCAGATACGCAGTATTTT
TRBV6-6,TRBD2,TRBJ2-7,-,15,CASSLVSGPSYEQYF,TGTGCCAGCAGTTTAGTTAGCGGGCCCTCCTACGAGCAGTACTTC
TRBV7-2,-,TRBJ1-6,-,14,CASSLGAGGSPLHF,TGTGCCAGCAGCTTAGGGGCAGGTGGTTCACCCCTCCACTTT
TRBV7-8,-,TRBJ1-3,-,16,CASSLGSAGYGNTIYF,TGTGCCAGCAGCTTAGGTTCGGCAGGGTACGGAAACACCATATATTTT
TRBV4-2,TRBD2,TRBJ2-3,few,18,CASSQNIAGGPSTDTQYF,TGTGCCAGCAGCCAAAATATAGCGGGAGGGCCGTCTACAGATACGCAGTATTTT
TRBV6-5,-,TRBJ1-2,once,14,CASSTPGGFYGYTF,TGTGCCAGCAGTACTCCGGGGGGCTTTTATGGCTACACCTTC
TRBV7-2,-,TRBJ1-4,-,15,CASRRQLATNEKLFF,TGTGCCAGCAGAAGACAGCTTGCAACTAATGAAAAACTGTTTTTT
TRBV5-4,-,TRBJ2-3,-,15,CASSHVGRGTDTQYF,TGTGCCAGCAGCCATGTTGGTAGAGGCACAGATACGCAGTATTTT
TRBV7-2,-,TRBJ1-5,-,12,CASSRDNQPQHF,TGTGCCAGCAGCCGAGACAATCAGCCCCAGCATTTT
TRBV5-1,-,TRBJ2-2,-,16,CASSLFGIPNTGELFF,TGCGCCAGCAGCTTATTCGGGATACCGAACACCGGGGAGCTGTTTTTT
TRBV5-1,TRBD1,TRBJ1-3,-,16,CASSYPGQGAGNTIYF,TGCGCCAGCAGCTACCCGGGACAGGGGGCGGGAAACACCATATATTTT
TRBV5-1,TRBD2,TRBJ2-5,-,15,CASSLWTSVGETQYF,TGCGCCAGCAGCTTATGGACTAGCGTGGGCGAGACCCAGTACTTC
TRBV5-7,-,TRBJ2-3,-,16,CASSFDWVGGTDTQYF,TGTGCCAGCAGCTTTGATTGGGTAGGGGGCACAGATACGCAGTATTTT
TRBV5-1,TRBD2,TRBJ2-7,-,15,CASRNGLAGSYEQYF,TGCGCCAGCCGCAACGGACTAGCGGGCTCCTACGAGCAGTACTTC
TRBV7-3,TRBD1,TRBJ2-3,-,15,CASRQGQGWADTQYF,TGTGCCAGCAGGCAAGGACAGGGATGGGCAGATACGCAGTATTTT